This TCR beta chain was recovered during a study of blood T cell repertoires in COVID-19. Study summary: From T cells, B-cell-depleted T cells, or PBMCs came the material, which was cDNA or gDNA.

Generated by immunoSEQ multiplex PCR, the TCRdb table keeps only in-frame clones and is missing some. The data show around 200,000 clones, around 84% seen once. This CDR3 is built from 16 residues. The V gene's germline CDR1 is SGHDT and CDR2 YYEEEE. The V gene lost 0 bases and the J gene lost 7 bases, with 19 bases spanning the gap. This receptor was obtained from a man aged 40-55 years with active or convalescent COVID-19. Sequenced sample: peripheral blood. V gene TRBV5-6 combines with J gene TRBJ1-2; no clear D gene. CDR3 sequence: CASSLVMLAGYGGYTF. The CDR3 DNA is TGTGCCAGCAGCTTGGTTATGTTGGCGGGGTACGGTGGCTACACCTTC.